The next 20 T cell receptor beta chains were all read from a single sample in a study of control samples from healthy donors and cancer patients. Data came from immunoSEQ multiplex PCR; TCRdb stores just in-frame clones and leaves some out. The sample records 150,000 to 200,000 clones, roughly nine tenths being singletons. Sequenced input: blood. These receptors all stem from a man in his thirties or forties in good health.

The chain combines TRBV4-3 with TRBJ2-5; 7 positions match TRBD2. Trimming took 1 base from V and 5 from J; bases not matched to a gene: 4. Germline V gene lookup returns CDR1 LGHNA and CDR2 YSLEER. The CDR3 totals 14 residues. The CDR3 region is CASSQGQGGETQYF. The CDR3 DNA reads as TGCGCCAGCAGCCAAGGGCAGGGAGGGGAGACCCAGTACTTC.

This chain joins TRBV2 and TRBJ1-2; 12 bases are shared with TRBD1. This CDR3 region has 16 residues. Per the germline V gene, CDR1 is SNHLY and CDR2 is FYNNEI. With 1 base clipped from V and 2 bases from J, the junction kept 2 bases outside the gene matches. The CDR3 region has the DNA TGTGCCAGCAGTGAAGTGGGACAGGGGGCGAACTATGGCTACACCTTC. Its protein product is CASSEVGQGANYGYTF.

V and J are TRBV19 and TRBJ2-7; weak D call: TRBD2 (5 bases). V lost 3 bases, J lost 0 bases, and 12 bases lay in between. Germline CDR1 reads LNHDA; CDR2 reads SQIVND (reference sequence). This CDR3 comprises 15 residues. CDR3 in amino acids: CASSMRAGSSYEQYF. CDR3 in DNA: TGTGCCAGTAGTATGCGCGCGGGCAGCTCCTACGAGCAGTACTTC. The complete variable domain, with remaining parts taken from reference TRBV19 and TRBJ2-7, reads DGGITQSPKYLFRKEGQNVTLSCEQNLNHDAMYWYRQDPGQGLRLIYYSQIVNDFQKGDIAEGYSVSREKKESFPLTVTSAQKNPTAFYLCASSMRAGSSYEQYFGPGTRLTVT.

V gene TRBV6-5 combines with J gene TRBJ2-7, with D possibly being TRBD2 (6 bases). Germline V CDR1 and CDR2: MNHEY, SVGAGI. There are 15 residues in the CDR3. V was shortened by 6 bases and J by 0 bases, with 15 bases between the two germline ends. The chain's CDR3 is CASRGTYASSYEQYF. The CDR3 region has the DNA TGTGCCAGCAGGGGGACTTACGCTAGCTCCTACGAGCAGTACTTC.

The rearrangement links TRBV2 to TRBJ1-5, with no clear D. V was clipped by 8 bases and J by 6 bases, with 20 bases between them. This CDR3 comprises 15 residues. Germline values: CDR1 SNHLY, CDR2 FYNNEI. The CDR3 sequence: CASRVGERYGQPQHF. The DNA for the CDR3 is TGTGCCAGCCGCGTCGGGGAGCGATATGGTCAGCCCCAGCATTTT.

V is TRBV4-1 and J is TRBJ1-5; D gene ambiguous. V lost 0 bases and J 3 bases, leaving 6 bases between the germline ends. Germline V CDR1 and CDR2: MGHRA, YSYEKL. The CDR3 sequence is 14 residues long. The CDR3 DNA is TGCGCCAGCAGCCAAGAGGTAGCCAATCAGCCCCAGCATTTT. Encoded protein: CASSQEVANQPQHF.

V and J are TRBV6-2 or TRBV6-3 and TRBJ1-1; D is ambiguous. Trimming removed 6 bases at V and 1 base at J, with 6 bases between. The CDR3 is made up of 12 amino acids. Germline CDR1 and CDR2: MNHEY and SVGEGT. CDR3 sequence: CASSRPNTEAFF. CDR3 bases: TGTGCCAGCAGCCGGCCGAACACTGAAGCTTTCTTT.

The chain carries TRBV7-2 and TRBJ1-6; the match to TRBD1 covers 7 bases. V dropped 5 bases and J dropped 8; count of bases not matched to a gene: 12. Germline CDR1 and CDR2: SGHTA and FQGNSA. The CDR3 spans 16 residues. Written as DNA, the CDR3 is TGTGCCAGCAGCCCTCGAACAGGGGCGATAGATTCACCCCTCCACTTT. This sequence encodes CASSPRTGAIDSPLHF.

This clone has only one observation. The chain joins TRBV28 to TRBJ1-6; TRBD1 aligns across 9 bases. The CDR3 sequence is 14 residues long. V trimming: 6 bases; J trimming: 10 bases; junction bases outside the gene matches: 7. CDR1 is MDHEN and CDR2 is SYDVKM in the germline V gene. As DNA, the CDR3 is TGTGCCAGCAGCTTCGGACAGGGGAGGTCACCCCTCCACTTT. Translating it yields CASSFGQGRSPLHF.

The V call is TRBV7-9, the J call TRBJ1-5, with D unresolved. The germline CDR1 and CDR2 sequences are SEHNR and FQNEAQ (reference sequence). The CDR3 is 15 residues long. The ends were cut back, 1 base at V and 2 bases at J, with 9 bases in the middle. CDR3 in DNA: TGTGCCAGCAGCTTAGACACTCCCGGCAATCAGCCCCAGCATTTT. This codes for CASSLDTPGNQPQHF. The whole variable domain, filled in from reference TRBV7-9 and TRBJ1-5, reads DTGVSQNPRHKITKRGQNVTFRCDPISEHNRLYWYRQTLGQGPEFLTYFQNEAQLEKSRLLSDRFSAERPKGSFSTLEIQRTEQGDSAMYLCASSLDTPGNQPQHFGDGTRLSIL.

The gene calls are TRBV6-1 and TRBJ1-1; D may be TRBD1 (5 bases). CDR3 length equals 14 residues. Trimming stripped 3 bases from V and 4 bases from J, with 12 bases between. Germline CDR1 and CDR2: MNHNS and SASEGT. Written as DNA, the CDR3 is TGTGCCAGCAGTGACGCGGGGGGAGTCACTGAAGCTTTCTTT. It encodes CASSDAGGVTEAFF.

V is TRBV9 and J is TRBJ1-2; D gene ambiguous. Germline V lookup: CDR1 SGDLS, CDR2 YYNGEE. Trimming took off 2 bases at V and 5 bases at J, with 10 bases between the two ends. The CDR3 sequence is 13 residues long. The CDR3 is CASSVQARYGYTF. The CDR3 DNA reads TGTGCCAGCAGCGTGCAGGCGAGATATGGCTACACCTTC. Full variable domain (rest looked up from reference TRBV9 and TRBJ1-2): DSGVTQTPKHLITATGQRVTLRCSPRSGDLSVYWYQQSLDQGLQFLIQYYNGEERAKGNILERFSAQQFPDLHSELNLSSLELGDSALYFCASSVQARYGYTFGSGTRLTVV.

The chain is built from TRBV10-3 and TRBJ1-1; D is uncertain. The CDR3 loop spans 12 amino acids. The V gene lost 6 bases and the J gene lost 1 base, with 6 bases spanning the gap. CDR1 is ENHRY and CDR2 is SYGVKD in the germline V gene. CDR3 sequence: CAISEKNTEAFF. CDR3 DNA: TGTGCCATCAGCGAGAAGAACACTGAAGCTTTCTTT.

The rearrangement joins TRBV2 to TRBJ1-3; D is uncertain. The V end was cut by 3 bases, the J end by 0 bases, with 12 bases between. This CDR3 contains 16 residues. The germline V gene has CDR1 SNHLY and CDR2 FYNNEI. CDR3 DNA: TGTGCCAGCAGTGATCCGGCGATTTTCTCTGGAAACACCATATATTTT. It is translated as CASSDPAIFSGNTIYF.

The V gene is TRBV5-5, the J gene TRBJ1-2; 10 bases are a match to TRBD1. V lost 1 base and J lost 7; bases outside the gene matches: 4. This CDR3 comprises 14 residues. Looked up from germline, CDR1 is SGHKS and CDR2 is YYEKEE (reference sequence). The CDR3 sequence is CASSLRTGGAGYTF. Here the CDR3 DNA reads TGTGCCAGCAGCTTGCGGACAGGGGGGGCTGGCTACACCTTC.

This chain uses TRBV6-5 with TRBJ1-3; 7 positions match TRBD1. This CDR3 contains 15 residues. J was trimmed by 2 bases and V by 7 bases; bases with no gene match: 8. CDR1 and CDR2 from the germline V gene are MNHEY and SVGAGI. CDR3 coding DNA: TGTGCCAGCACTTCCCGGGACAGCGCTGGAAACACCATATATTTT. Translated, it gives CASTSRDSAGNTIYF.

The V call is TRBV24-1, the J call TRBJ2-1; 7 bases fit TRBD1. The trim removed 1 base at V and 7 bases at J, leaving 3 bases unmatched. The CDR3 length is 14 residues. Germline assignment: CDR1 KGHDR and CDR2 SFDVKD. CDR3 in amino acids: CATSDFPGGNEQFF. CDR3 coding DNA: TGTGCCACCAGTGATTTCCCAGGGGGAAATGAGCAGTTCTTC.

The chain uses TRBV6-1 and TRBJ2-7; D remains unclear. Per the germline V gene, CDR1 is MNHNS and CDR2 is SASEGT. Between the trimmed V and J ends, which lost 0 bases and 3 bases, there was a span of 6 bases. CDR3 length equals 13 residues. CDR3 region: CASSEAGFYEQYF. The CDR3, as DNA: TGTGCCAGCAGTGAAGCAGGGTTCTACGAGCAGTACTTC.

The chain employs TRBV6-2 or TRBV6-3 and TRBJ2-7; no clear D. The V end lost 4 bases, the J end lost 2 bases, and 3 bases lay between the germline ends. The CDR3 is 11 amino acids. CDR1 MNHEY and CDR2 SVGEGT come from the germline V gene. The CDR3 loop reads CASSFTYEQYF. CDR3 nucleotides: TGTGCCAGCAGTTTCACCTACGAGCAGTACTTC.

The chain couples TRBV14 to TRBJ2-5; D not resolved. Germline CDR1 is SGHDN and CDR2 is FVKESK. Trimming left V 1 base short and J 1 base short, with 1 base between. The CDR3 is 12 amino acids. Written as DNA, the CDR3 is TGTGCCAGCAGCCAAGTCCAAGAGACCCAGTACTTC. It encodes CASSQVQETQYF.